This TCR beta chain was sequenced in a study of T cell responses to AZD1222 COVID-19 vaccine. Produced via immunoSEQ multiplex PCR; TCRdb's table is partial and in-frame only. The repertoire consists of about 140,000 clones, with 80% to 95% occurring once and the leading ten covering 1% to 1.5%. The TCR was taken from an adult who received the AZD1222 COVID-19 vaccine. Here the sequenced sample was peripheral blood, taken 28 days after the second AZD1222 dose.

CDR3: CASSFPGGTSSYNEQFF. CDR3 sequence (DNA): TGTGCCAGCAGTTTCCCGGGAGGGACGAGCTCCTACAATGAGCAGTTCTTC. The genes are TRBV27 and TRBJ2-1; 8 bases match TRBD2. The V gene's germline CDR1 is MNHEY and CDR2 SMNVEV (reference sequence). V gave up 3 bases and J gave up 0 bases; unmatched junction bases: 7. The CDR3 totals 17 residues.